Described below is a single T cell receptor beta chain sequence and its context. The data were obtained in a study of blood T cell repertoires in COVID-19. Source study methods: The assay estimated nucleated cells by amplifying reference gene primers. Method: immunoSEQ multiplex PCR; TCRdb's copy keeps in-frame clones and lacks some. V, J and clone size derive from that table, while D and trimming were established from the DNA sequence. The table has roughly 35,000 clones, around 80% seen once. The ends lost 3 bases at V and 0 bases at J; junction bases unmatched: 12. From germline, CDR1 is KGHSH and CDR2 LQKENI. There are 19 residues in the CDR3.

This TCR was sampled from a man between 65 and 79 years old with acute or convalescent COVID-19. Sample: peripheral blood. The chain carries TRBV18 and TRBJ1-1; TRBD1 agrees at 11 bases. Written as DNA, the CDR3 is TGTGCCAGCTCACCCCTACCTTTTGGGGACAGGGGGATGAACACTGAAGCTTTCTTT. It encodes CASSPLPFGDRGMNTEAFF. Full variable domain (remainder filled in from reference TRBV18 and TRBJ1-1): NAGVMQNPRHLVRRRGQEARLRCSPMKGHSHVYWYRQLPEEGLKFMVYLQKENIIDESGMPKERFSAEFPKEGPSILRIQQVVRGDSAAYFCASSPLPFGDRGMNTEAFFGQGTRLTVV.